These T cell receptor beta chains were read from a single sample in a study of regulatory T cells in long-lasting Graves disease. TCRdb re-derived calls from the multiplex PCR reads in MiXCR, one entry per CDR3 protein. The table records a few hundred thousand distinct CDR3 sequences, less than 25% of them present only once. The sequencing here drew on peripheral blood mononuclear cells (PBMCs), taken when the disease was refractory, from a patient treated with antithyroid drugs. These receptors all come from a female donor with Graves disease. Each CDR3 is given without its conserved first and last residue. Size tells how often a clone was seen (once, few, many) or the class of an expanded clone, and some rows leave it out.

v_gene	j_gene	abundance	CDR3aa
TRBV9	TRBJ1-2	few	ASSEGRDYGYT
TRBV5-1	TRBJ2-7	.	ASSGDTYEQY
TRBV20-1	TRBJ1-1	many	SAISYMNTEAF
TRBV2	TRBJ2-2	few	ASSQTSGSSWDTGELF
TRBV10-2	TRBJ1-1	few	ASIGPGEAF
TRBV3-1	TRBJ2-7	.	ASSRAKQGDEQY
TRBV28	TRBJ2-7	many	ASSPPDGAASYEQY
TRBV7-9	TRBJ2-5	many	ASSLRQETQY
TRBV3-1	TRBJ2-2	.	ASSQEELF
TRBV6-5	TRBJ2-7	few	ASSYSLYEQY
TRBV12-3/TRBV12-4	TRBJ1-2	many	ASSLNRYGYT
TRBV19	TRBJ2-7	few	ASSTLAQSSYEQY
TRBV19	TRBJ2-5	few	ASSRSGQGAETHY